The sequence of this T cell receptor beta chain was determined in a study of control samples from healthy donors and cancer patients. The table came from immunoSEQ multiplex PCR; TCRdb's copy has only in-frame clones and leaves some out. The repertoire has roughly 95,000 clones, about 86% of them found once; the top ten carry roughly 15%. Germline V lookup: CDR1 SGHKS, CDR2 YYEKEE (reference sequence). The CDR3 totals 15 residues. V trimming: 4 bases; J trimming: 1 base; junction bases outside the gene matches: 6. This clone was detected only once. This rearrangement joins TRBV5-5 to TRBJ1-1; 8 bases match TRBD1. Specimen: blood. The source of this sequence is a man in his thirties or forties in good health. CDR3 loop: CASSRTGRENTEAFF. The CDR3 DNA reads TGTGCCAGCAGCCGGACAGGGAGGGAGAACACTGAAGCTTTCTTT. Complete variable domain (other parts from reference TRBV5-5 and TRBJ1-1): DAGVTQSPTHLIKTRGQQVTLRCSPISGHKSVSWYQQVLGQGPQFIFQYYEKEERGRGNFPDRFSARQFPNYSSELNVNALLLGDSALYLCASSRTGRENTEAFFGQGTRLTVV.